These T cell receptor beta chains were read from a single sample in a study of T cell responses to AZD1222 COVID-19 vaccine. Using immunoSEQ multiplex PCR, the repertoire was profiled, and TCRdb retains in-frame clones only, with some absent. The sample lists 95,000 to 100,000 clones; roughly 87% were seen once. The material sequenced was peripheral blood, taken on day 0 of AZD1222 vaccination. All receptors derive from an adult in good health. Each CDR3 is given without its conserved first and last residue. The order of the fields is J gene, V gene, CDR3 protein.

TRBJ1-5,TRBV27,ASSFRGPDQPQH
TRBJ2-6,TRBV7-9,TPGQGTTGANVLT
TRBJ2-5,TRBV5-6,ASSLGGDETQY
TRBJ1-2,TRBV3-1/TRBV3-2,ASSQGQGGWNGYT
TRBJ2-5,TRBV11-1,ASSLALEETQY
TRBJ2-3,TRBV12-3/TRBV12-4,ASSRGTDTQY
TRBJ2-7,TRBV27,ASSPQKGGGKSYEQY
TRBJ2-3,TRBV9,ASSGGGRGDTQY
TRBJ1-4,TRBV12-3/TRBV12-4,ASSPPSPLKLF
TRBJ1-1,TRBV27,ASSLGPGQRNTEAF
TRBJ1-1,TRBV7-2,ASSAREFTEAF
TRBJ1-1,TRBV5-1,ASSLTENTEAF
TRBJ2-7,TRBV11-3,ASSLEVRGGLSYEQY
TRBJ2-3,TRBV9,ASSVNSFTDTQY
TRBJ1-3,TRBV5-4,ASSPRTGRGNTIY
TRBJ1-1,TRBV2,ASRVGQWYTEAF
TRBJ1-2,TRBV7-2,ASSPGRDGGGYT
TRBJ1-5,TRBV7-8,ASSLGRNSNQPQH
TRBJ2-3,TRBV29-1,SVEWGGRYTQY
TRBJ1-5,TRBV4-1,ASSQDIEANQPQH
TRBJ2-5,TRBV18,ASSPDREFQETQY
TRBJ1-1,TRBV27,ASSPMTGRCTEAF
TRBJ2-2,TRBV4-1,ASSQEATDGELF